This is a list of T cell receptor beta chains from one sample in a study of T-cell reconstitution after alpha-beta-depleted transplantation in children. MiXCR, run by TCRdb on the PCR reads, gives a single entry per CDR3 protein. Found here are some 830,000 distinct CDR3 sequences, around 17% of them singletons; the top ten hold around 5.3%. The input for sequencing was PBMCs, mostly from graft donor cells, taken 360 days after TCRalphabeta/CD19-depleted stem cell transplant. Every receptor here comes from a male patient younger than 18 who had a stem cell transplant for acute lymphoblastic leukemia, so the T cells may come from the graft donor. The CDR3 runs from the conserved cysteine through the conserved F or W. The order of the fields is V gene, J gene, clone size, D gene, CDR3 DNA, CDR3 protein. D genes are given only for firm matches. Expanded clones are given a class, and other clones once, few, many or no size at all.

TRBV29-1	TRBJ1-2	.	.	TGCAGCGTTGCGGTAGACAGAATACAGGGCTACACCTTC	CSVAVDRIQGYTF
TRBV5-1	TRBJ1-2	few	.	TGCGCCAGCAGCTCCCTGGTACAGGGCAACTATGGCTACACCTTC	CASSSLVQGNYGYTF
TRBV14	TRBJ2-7	.	.	TGTGCCAGCAGCCGCCTCGCTGCCTACGAGCAGTACTTC	CASSRLAAYEQYF
TRBV20-1	TRBJ2-3	.	TRBD2	TGCAGTGCTAGTGTGGGGACTAGCCCCACAGATACGCAGTATTTT	CSASVGTSPTDTQYF
TRBV29-1	TRBJ1-4	.	.	TGCAGCGTTGGTAAAGGGGTCGGTGAAAAACTGTTTTTT	CSVGKGVGEKLFF
TRBV5-1	TRBJ2-5	.	.	TGCGCCAGCAGCCTCCGGGACACCGAAGAGACCCAGTACTTC	CASSLRDTEETQYF
TRBV24-1	TRBJ2-7	.	.	TGTGCCACCAGTGATTCGGGCCACGGTATCTCCGAGCAGTACTTC	CATSDSGHGISEQYF
TRBV11-2	TRBJ1-4	.	.	TGTGCCAGCAGGAAAAGCAGGGATGGTCGTAATGAAAAACTGTTTTTT	CASRKSRDGRNEKLFF
TRBV9	TRBJ2-2	few	.	TGTGCCAGCAGCAGGGAGCTCCCCGGGGAGCTGTTTTTT	CASSRELPGELFF
TRBV5-1	TRBJ2-1	.	.	TGCGCCAGCAGCTTGTATGTGGGTTCCACCTACAATGAGCAGTTCTTC	CASSLYVGSTYNEQFF
TRBV19	TRBJ1-1	few	.	TGTGCCAGTAGTATACTCCCTAACACTGAAGCTTTCTTT	CASSILPNTEAFF
TRBV12-3/TRBV12-4	TRBJ2-7	.	TRBD1	TGTGCCAGCAGCTTCCTCCGGGACAGGGTCAAATACGAGCAGTACTTC	CASSFLRDRVKYEQYF
TRBV18	TRBJ2-7	many	.	TGTGCCAGCTCACCACCAAGCGTGTGGGACCTGCAGTACTTC	CASSPPSVWDLQYF
TRBV29-1	TRBJ1-1	few	TRBD1	TGCAGCGTTGAGCCGGGACAGGTGTTGAACACTGAAGCTTTCTTT	CSVEPGQVLNTEAFF
TRBV12-3/TRBV12-4	TRBJ1-2	.	TRBD1	TGTGCCAGCAGACGAGGGACAGGGGGCCCCTATGGCTACACCTTC	CASRRGTGGPYGYTF
TRBV24-1	TRBJ2-1	many	TRBD1	TGTGCCACCAGTGATACCGGACAGGGGGGTGAGCAGTTCTTC	CATSDTGQGGEQFF
TRBV13	TRBJ2-2	.	TRBD1	TGTGCCAGCAGCCACACGACCCGACAGGGGAACACCGGGGAGCTGTTTTTT	CASSHTTRQGNTGELFF
TRBV20-1	TRBJ2-1	few	TRBD1	TGCAGTGCTAGAGATCGAGGGGGTAGACAGGGAACCCTCAATGAGCAGTTCTTC	CSARDRGGRQGTLNEQFF
TRBV6-5	TRBJ2-7	.	.	TGTGCCAGCAGTTACTATCACAGAACGTCCTACGAGCAGTACTTC	CASSYYHRTSYEQYF
TRBV24-1	TRBJ2-1	few	TRBD1	TGTGCCACCAGGGGACAGGGGGCGAATGAGCAGTTCTTC	CATRGQGANEQFF
TRBV7-9	TRBJ2-1	few	TRBD1	TGTGCCAGCAGCTCCTCAGGGGGCGTAGAGCAGTTCTTC	CASSSSGGVEQFF
TRBV20-1	TRBJ2-4	many	.	TGCAGTGCTAGAATTAGACAGAGCTTAGCCAAAAACATTCAGTACTTC	CSARIRQSLAKNIQYF
TRBV19	TRBJ2-7	.	.	TGTGCCAGTAGTATAGGAACAGGGACGGCGGGACTTAACGAGCAGTACTTC	CASSIGTGTAGLNEQYF
TRBV28	TRBJ2-7	few	TRBD1	TGTGCCAGCAGTTTCAGCCTAGCACGGGACAGAAGCTCCTACGAGCAGTACTTC	CASSFSLARDRSSYEQYF
TRBV6-5	TRBJ1-2	.	.	TGTGCCAGCAGTTACTTTTTCGACTATGGCTACACCTTC	CASSYFFDYGYTF
TRBV5-1	TRBJ1-2	few	.	TGCGCCAGCAGCTTGGAAGGTTGGGAATCGGATGGCTACACCTTC	CASSLEGWESDGYTF
TRBV29-1	TRBJ1-2	many	.	TGCAGCGTTGGGAGACAGGCTAACTATGGCTACACCTTC	CSVGRQANYGYTF
TRBV7-2	TRBJ2-7	few	.	TGTGCCAGCAGCCTGAGGTCGTTGACAGTAACCTACGAGCAGTACTTC	CASSLRSLTVTYEQYF
TRBV27	TRBJ2-7	.	TRBD1	TGTGCCAGCAGTACCCGGGACAGGGGCGTCGTCACCAAGCAGTACTTC	CASSTRDRGVVTKQYF
TRBV6-2/TRBV6-3	TRBJ2-7	.	TRBD1	TGTGCCAGCAGTCTACAGGGGGTAGGAGGGTACGAGCAGTACTTC	CASSLQGVGGYEQYF
TRBV9	TRBJ2-6	.	.	TGTGCCAGCAGCGTAGTGGGTAGCTCTGGGGCCAACGTCCTGACTTTC	CASSVVGSSGANVLTF
TRBV6-1	TRBJ2-7	.	.	TGTGCCAGCAGTGAAACCCATTGGGCGGGAACCCCCGACGAGCAGTACTTC	CASSETHWAGTPDEQYF
TRBV12-3/TRBV12-4	TRBJ2-7	.	.	TGTGCCAGCAGTTTATCAGGGAAGGTCTACGAGCAGTACTTC	CASSLSGKVYEQYF
TRBV5-6	TRBJ2-1	many	TRBD2	TGTGCCAGCAGCTCTGAGGAGACTAGCAAGATCTTC	CASSSEETSKIF